The clone carrying this TCR beta chain was counted at least ten times. The antigen remains unidentified. The time point here: patch test 1, 2 weeks after DPC sensitization. This sample's treatment: therapeutic diphenylcyclopropenone sensitization with weekly scalp DPC. These data are taken from a study of human T cells and chemical hapten exposure. General study results and limits: Among expanded TCRs, significantly more large CDR3 similarity clusters formed than among controls. The count of PT1 expanded TCRs correlated positively with patch test score.

This CDR3 comprises 15 residues. V was clipped by 7 bases and J by 2 bases, with 14 bases between them. The germline gives CDR1 SGHAT, CDR2 FQNNGV. The library put unique molecular identifiers onto individual cDNA molecules. TCRdb re-called the RACE reads with MiXCR, one entry per CDR3 protein. The sample has about 80,000 distinct CDR3 sequences, 10% seen once. J is TRBJ2-2 and V is TRBV11-2, with TRBD1 as a possible D gene (6 bases). The sequences come from whole blood, collected in connection with sensitization to the hapten diphenylcyclopropenone (DPC). The TCR sequence derives from a woman in her 50s with alopecia areata. Some clones in this sample may be carry-over from other donors' samples. In DNA form, the CDR3 reads TGTGCCAGCAAGGATATACAGGGAAACACCGGGGAGCTGTTTTTT. It is translated as CASKDIQGNTGELFF.